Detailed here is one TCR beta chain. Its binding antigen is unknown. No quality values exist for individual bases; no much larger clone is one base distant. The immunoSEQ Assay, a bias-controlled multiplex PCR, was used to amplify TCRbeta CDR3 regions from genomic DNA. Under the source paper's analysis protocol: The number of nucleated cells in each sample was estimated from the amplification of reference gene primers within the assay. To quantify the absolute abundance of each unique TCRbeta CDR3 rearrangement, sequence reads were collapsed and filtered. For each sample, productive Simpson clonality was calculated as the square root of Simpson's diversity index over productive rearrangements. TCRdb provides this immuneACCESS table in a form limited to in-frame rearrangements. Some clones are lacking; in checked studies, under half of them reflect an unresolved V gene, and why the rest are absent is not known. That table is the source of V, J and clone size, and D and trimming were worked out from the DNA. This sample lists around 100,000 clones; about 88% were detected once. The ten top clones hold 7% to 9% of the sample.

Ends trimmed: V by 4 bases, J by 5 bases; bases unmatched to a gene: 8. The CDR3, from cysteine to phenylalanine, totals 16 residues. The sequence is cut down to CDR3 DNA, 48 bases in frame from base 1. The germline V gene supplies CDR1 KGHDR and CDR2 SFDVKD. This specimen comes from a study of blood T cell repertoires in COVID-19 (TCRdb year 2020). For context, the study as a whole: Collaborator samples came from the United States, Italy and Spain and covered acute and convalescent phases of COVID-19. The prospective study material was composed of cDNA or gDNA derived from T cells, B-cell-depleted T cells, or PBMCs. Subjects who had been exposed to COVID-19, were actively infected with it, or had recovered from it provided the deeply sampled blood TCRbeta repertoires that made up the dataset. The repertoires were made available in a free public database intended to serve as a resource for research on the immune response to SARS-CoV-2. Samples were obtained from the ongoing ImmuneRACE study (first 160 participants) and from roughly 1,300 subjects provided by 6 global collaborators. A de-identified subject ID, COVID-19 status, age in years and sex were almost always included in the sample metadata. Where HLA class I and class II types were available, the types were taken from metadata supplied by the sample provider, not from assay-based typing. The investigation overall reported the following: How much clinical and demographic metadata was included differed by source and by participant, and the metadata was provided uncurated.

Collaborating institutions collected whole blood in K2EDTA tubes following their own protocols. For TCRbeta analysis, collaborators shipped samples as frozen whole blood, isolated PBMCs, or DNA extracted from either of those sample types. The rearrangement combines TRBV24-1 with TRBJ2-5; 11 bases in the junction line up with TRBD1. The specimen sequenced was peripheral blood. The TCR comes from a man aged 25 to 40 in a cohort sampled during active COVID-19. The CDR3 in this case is CATSELGQGARETQYF. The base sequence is TGTGCCACCAGTGAGCTTGGACAGGGGGCTCGGGAGACCCAGTACTTC.